This is a list of T cell receptor beta chains from one sample in a study of T cell changes during pregnancy in multiple sclerosis. Clones were read by immunoSEQ multiplex PCR, and TCRdb kept only the in-frame ones, dropping some. The data contain some 80,000 clones, about 93% of them singletons. Source: CD4+ T cells from peripheral blood mononuclear cells, taken after pregnancy. The receptors stem from a female donor with multiple sclerosis, enrolled in a pregnancy study. Both conserved end residues are part of each CDR3. Fields, in order: V gene, clone size, J gene, D gene, CDR3 protein, CDR3 DNA. A D gene is named only where the DNA matches it firmly. Part of the rows lack a size; the others show once, few, many or a class for expanded clones.

>TRBV7-6|.|TRBJ2-7|TRBD2
CASSLLAGAGEQYF
TGTGCCAGCAGCTTATTAGCGGGAGCGGGCGAGCAGTACTTC
>TRBV11-2|.|TRBJ2-3|TRBD2
CASSPGLAGTQYF
TGTGCCAGCAGCCCAGGACTAGCGGGGACGCAGTATTTT
>TRBV30|.|TRBJ1-4|TRBD1
CAWSSRQGTWEEKLFF
TGTGCCTGGAGTTCCCGACAGGGAACGTGGGAGGAAAAACTGTTTTTT
>TRBV21-1|.|TRBJ1-2|.
CASSKEIRDKGGYGYTF
TGTGCCAGCAGCAAAGAAATCCGGGACAAGGGGGGGTATGGCTACACCTTC
>TRBV7-8|.|TRBJ2-1|.
CASSAGPAGYNEQFF
TGTGCCAGCAGCGCGGGCCCAGCCGGCTACAATGAGCAGTTCTTC
>TRBV29-1|.|TRBJ2-7|TRBD1
CSVGTGNYEQYF
TGCAGCGTAGGGACAGGGAACTACGAGCAGTACTTC
>TRBV5-1|.|TRBJ1-5|.
CASSLSTGYQPQHF
TGCGCCAGCAGCTTAAGTACGGGATATCAGCCCCAGCATTTT
>TRBV9|.|TRBJ2-2|.
CASSVGSDPNTGELFF
TGTGCCAGCAGCGTAGGTTCAGATCCGAACACCGGGGAGCTGTTTTTT
>TRBV18|.|TRBJ2-7|.
CASSLQAASYEQYF
TGTGCCAGCTCACTACAGGCTGCCTCCTACGAGCAGTACTTC
>TRBV18|.|TRBJ2-7|TRBD1
CASSLAGQGAYEQYF
TGTGCCAGCTCATTGGCGGGACAGGGAGCCTACGAGCAGTACTTC
>TRBV28|.|TRBJ2-7|.
CASSPVKEYEQYF
TGTGCCAGCAGTCCGGTTAAAGAATACGAGCAGTACTTC
>TRBV18|.|TRBJ1-1|.
CASSSQNTEAFF
TGTGCCAGCTCATCCCAGAACACTGAAGCTTTCTTT
>TRBV2|.|TRBJ2-7|.
CASRQVLEQYF
TGTGCCAGCAGACAGGTCCTCGAGCAGTACTTC
>TRBV7-7|.|TRBJ2-3|TRBD2
CASSISGGTDTQYF
TGTGCTAGCAGCATTAGCGGGGGGACAGATACGCAGTATTTT
>TRBV21-1|.|TRBJ2-7|.
CASSKRGLADEQYF
TGTGCCAGCAGCAAACGAGGTCTAGCGGACGAGCAGTACTTC
>TRBV28|.|TRBJ1-5|TRBD1
CASRDGQVVNQPQHF
TGTGCCAGCAGGGACGGACAGGTGGTAAATCAGCCCCAGCATTTT
>TRBV9|.|TRBJ1-1|.
CASSATGLNTEAFF
TGTGCCAGCAGCGCGACCGGGTTGAACACTGAAGCTTTCTTT
>TRBV29-1|.|TRBJ2-1|.
CSVWVPSAYNEQFF
TGCAGCGTGTGGGTGCCTAGCGCGTACAATGAGCAGTTCTTC
>TRBV11-3|.|TRBJ2-2|TRBD1
CASSLEVQGKLFF
TGTGCCAGCAGCTTAGAAGTACAGGGGAAGCTGTTTTTT
>TRBV4-1|.|TRBJ2-2|.
CASSPGDSPNTGELFF
TGCGCCAGCAGCCCAGGAGACAGTCCGAACACCGGGGAGCTGTTTTTT
>TRBV10-3|.|TRBJ2-7|TRBD1
CAISERGQGVNEQYF
TGTGCCATCAGTGAGCGCGGGCAGGGGGTAAACGAGCAGTACTTC
>TRBV2|.|TRBJ1-1|.
CATQGENTEAFF
TGTGCCACCCAAGGGGAGAACACTGAAGCTTTCTTT
>TRBV4-2|.|TRBJ2-1|.
CASKKSNEQFF
TGTGCCAGCAAAAAGAGCAATGAGCAGTTCTTC
>TRBV6-6|.|TRBJ1-5|TRBD1
CASSYVRGDQPQHF
TGTGCCAGCAGTTATGTCAGGGGGGATCAGCCCCAGCATTTT
>TRBV7-8|.|TRBJ1-2|TRBD1
CASSPRTGDFGYTF
TGTGCCAGCAGCCCGAGGACAGGGGATTTTGGCTACACCTTC
>TRBV5-4|.|TRBJ1-1|TRBD1
CASSLWTGSTSGNTEAFF
TGTGCCAGCAGCCTCTGGACAGGGTCCACGTCGGGGAACACTGAAGCTTTCTTT
>TRBV14|.|TRBJ2-2|.
CASSPLRTGELFF
TGTGCCAGCAGCCCCCTACGGACCGGGGAGCTGTTTTTT
>TRBV7-2|.|TRBJ2-5|.
CASSLGRQKETQYF
TGTGCCAGCAGCTTAGGCCGACAGAAAGAGACCCAGTACTTC
>TRBV5-1|.|TRBJ2-5|TRBD2
CASSKTSGSVRETQYF
TGCGCCAGCAGCAAGACTAGCGGGAGTGTCAGGGAGACCCAGTACTTC
>TRBV19|.|TRBJ2-1|TRBD2
CASSIPMGTTNEQFF
TGTGCCAGTAGTATCCCAATGGGGACTACTAATGAGCAGTTCTTC
>TRBV6-5|.|TRBJ1-2|.
CASSSTGPGNYGYTF
TGTGCCAGCAGTTCGACAGGCCCCGGGAACTATGGCTACACCTTC
>TRBV6-5|once|TRBJ2-7|.
CASSYKWSSYEQYF
TGTGCCAGCAGTTACAAGTGGAGCTCCTACGAGCAGTACTTC
>TRBV2|once|TRBJ1-4|.
CARNQRGEEGEKLFF
TGTGCCAGAAATCAACGTGGGGAGGAGGGGGAAAAACTGTTTTTT
>TRBV20-1|.|TRBJ1-5|TRBD1
CSATYRGSQHF
TGCAGTGCTACTTACAGGGGCTCCCAGCATTTT
>TRBV7-9|.|TRBJ1-2|.
CASSLAGGRQGDYGYTF
TGTGCCAGCAGCTTAGCCGGGGGACGGCAGGGCGACTATGGCTACACCTTC
>TRBV6-1|few|TRBJ2-7|.
CASSEASHSYGQYF
TGTGCCAGCAGTGAAGCGTCCCATTCTTACGGGCAGTACTTC
>TRBV27|once|TRBJ2-1|TRBD2
CASSLSRAGVGGGGEQFF
TGTGCCAGCAGTTTAAGCAGAGCGGGAGTTGGGGGAGGGGGTGAGCAGTTCTTC
>TRBV14|.|TRBJ1-3|.
CASRLSGGYTIYF
TGTGCCAGCAGGCTGTCCGGGGGATACACCATATATTTT
>TRBV6-1|.|TRBJ2-1|.
CASSERGLSAEQFF
TGTGCCAGCAGTGAAAGAGGTCTGAGCGCTGAGCAGTTCTTC
>TRBV29-1|once|TRBJ2-3|.
CSAGDIDTQYF
TGCAGCGCGGGAGATATAGATACGCAGTATTTT
>TRBV19|.|TRBJ1-1|TRBD1
CASSPAGTGLAEAFF
TGTGCCAGTAGTCCAGCCGGGACAGGGCTTGCTGAAGCTTTCTTT
>TRBV5-1|.|TRBJ1-1|.
CASSLDTVMTEAFF
TGCGCCAGCAGCTTGGATACGGTGATGACTGAAGCTTTCTTT
>TRBV5-1|.|TRBJ1-2|.
CASSREGRDYGYTF
TGCGCCAGCAGCCGGGAAGGACGGGACTATGGCTACACCTTC
>TRBV11-3|.|TRBJ2-3|TRBD2
CASSLSSSGRADTQYF
TGTGCCAGCAGCTTAAGTTCTAGCGGGAGGGCCGATACGCAGTATTTT
>TRBV30|.|TRBJ1-5|.
CAWRTPDSNQPQHF
TGTGCCTGGAGGACTCCGGATAGCAATCAGCCCCAGCATTTT